This section outlines one T cell receptor (beta chain) sequence together with its context. Its target is unknown. The junction departs from the called germline gene at one end, perhaps through a read error. The data belong to a study of T cells in Graves' hyperthyroidism and ophthalmopathy. RNA transcripts gave rise to amplified TCR beta CDR3 regions. TCR CDR3 underwent first-round RT-PCR with the HTBI primer set. TCRdb fed the multiplex PCR reads into MiXCR, producing one record per CDR3 protein. The table includes about 620,000 distinct CDR3 sequences, roughly 16% detected once. The CDR3 contains 15 residues. Germline CDR1 reads SGDLS; CDR2 reads YYNGEE. Regarding the study as a whole: The majority of expanded thyroid clonotypes above 0.001 also appeared in blood.

The clonotype was recovered from a woman under 40 with Graves' hyperthyroidism. The chain has TRBV9 and TRBJ2-7, with 11 bases lining up with TRBD2. Sequencing was carried out using blood. The CDR3 coding sequence is TGTGCCAGCAGCGTCGGGACTAGCGGCAACTACGAGCAGGACTTC. This gives the protein CASSVGTSGNYEQDF. The variable domain in full, completed from reference TRBV9 and TRBJ2-7, reads DSGVTQTPKHLITATGQRVTLRCSPRSGDLSVYWYQQSLDQGLQFLIQYYNGEERAKGNILERFSAQQFPDLHSELNLSSLELGDSALYFCASSVGTSGNYEQDFGPGTRLTVT.